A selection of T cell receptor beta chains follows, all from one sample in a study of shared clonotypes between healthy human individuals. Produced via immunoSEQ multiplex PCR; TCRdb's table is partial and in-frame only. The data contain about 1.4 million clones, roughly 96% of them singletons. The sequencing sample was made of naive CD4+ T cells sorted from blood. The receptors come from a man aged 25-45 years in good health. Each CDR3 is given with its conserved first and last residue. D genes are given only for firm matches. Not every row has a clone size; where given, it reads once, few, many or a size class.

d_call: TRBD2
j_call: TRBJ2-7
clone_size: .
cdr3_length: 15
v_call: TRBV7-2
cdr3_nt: TGTGCCAGCAGCCCCACTGCGGGAGGTCCCTACGAGCAGTACTTC
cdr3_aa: CASSPTAGGPYEQYF

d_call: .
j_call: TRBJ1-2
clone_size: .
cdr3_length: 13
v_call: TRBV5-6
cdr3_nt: TGTGCCAGCAGCTTGGCGGGGGTTGGCGGCTACACCTTC
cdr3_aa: CASSLAGVGGYTF

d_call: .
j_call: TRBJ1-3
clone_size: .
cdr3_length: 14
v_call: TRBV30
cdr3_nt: TGTGCCTGGGGGAAGGGAAACTCCGGAAACACCATATATTTT
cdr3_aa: CAWGKGNSGNTIYF

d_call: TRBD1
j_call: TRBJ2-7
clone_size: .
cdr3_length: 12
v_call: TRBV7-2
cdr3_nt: TGTGCCAGCAGCTTGACAGGGTTAGAGCAGTACTTC
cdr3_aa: CASSLTGLEQYF

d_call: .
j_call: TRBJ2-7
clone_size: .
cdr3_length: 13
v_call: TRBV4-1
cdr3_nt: TGCGCCAGCAGCCAAGTTGGTTCGTACGAGCAGTACTTC
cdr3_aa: CASSQVGSYEQYF

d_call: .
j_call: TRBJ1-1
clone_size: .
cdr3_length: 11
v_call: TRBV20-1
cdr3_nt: TGCAGTGCCAATCCGGGGACTGAAGCTTTCTTT
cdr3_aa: CSANPGTEAFF

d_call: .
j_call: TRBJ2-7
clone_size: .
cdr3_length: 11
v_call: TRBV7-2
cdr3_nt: TGTGCCAGCAGTCCCGCCGGCGAGCAGTACTTC
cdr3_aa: CASSPAGEQYF

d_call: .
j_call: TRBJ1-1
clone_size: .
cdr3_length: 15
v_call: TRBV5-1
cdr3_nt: TGCGCCAGCAGCTTGGTCGTGGAGACGAACACTGAAGCTTTCTTT
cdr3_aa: CASSLVVETNTEAFF

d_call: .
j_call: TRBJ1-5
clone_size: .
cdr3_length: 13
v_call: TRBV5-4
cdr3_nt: TGTGCCAGCAGCTTAGGTAGGGGTCAGCCCCAGCATTTT
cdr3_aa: CASSLGRGQPQHF

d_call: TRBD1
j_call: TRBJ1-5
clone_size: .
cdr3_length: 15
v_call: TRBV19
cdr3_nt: TGTGCCAGTAGTACCTCACAGGGGAGGAATCAGCCCCAGCATTTT
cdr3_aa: CASSTSQGRNQPQHF

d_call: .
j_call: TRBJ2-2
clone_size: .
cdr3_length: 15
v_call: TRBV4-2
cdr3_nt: TGTGCCAGCAGCTACCAAACTCGAAACACCGGGGAGCTGTTTTTT
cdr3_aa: CASSYQTRNTGELFF

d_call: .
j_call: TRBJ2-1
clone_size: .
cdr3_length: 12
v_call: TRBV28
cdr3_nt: TGTGCCAGCAGTTTACTGGTTAGAGAGCAGTTCTTC
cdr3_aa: CASSLLVREQFF

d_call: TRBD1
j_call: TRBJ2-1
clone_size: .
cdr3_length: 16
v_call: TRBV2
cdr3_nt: TGTGCCAGCAGTGAATATTTTTGGGACAGCTACAATGAGCAGTTCTTC
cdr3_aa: CASSEYFWDSYNEQFF

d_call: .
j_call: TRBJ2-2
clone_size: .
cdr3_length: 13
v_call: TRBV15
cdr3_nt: TGTGCCACCACCACAACAAACACCGGGGAGCTGTTTTTT
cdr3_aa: CATTTTNTGELFF

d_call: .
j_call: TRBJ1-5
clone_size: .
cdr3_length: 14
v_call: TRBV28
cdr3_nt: TGTGCCAGCAGTATACAGGTTATCAATCAGCCCCAGCATTTT
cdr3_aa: CASSIQVINQPQHF

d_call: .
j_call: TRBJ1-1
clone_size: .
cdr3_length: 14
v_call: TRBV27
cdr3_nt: TGTGCCAGCAGTTTCCTCGGGGGGAACACTGAAGCTTTCTTT
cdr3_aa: CASSFLGGNTEAFF

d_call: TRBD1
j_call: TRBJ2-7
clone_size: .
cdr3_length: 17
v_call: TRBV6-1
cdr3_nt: TGTGCCAGCAGTGAAGGGACAGGGGGGCCCCGGGCCGACGAGCAGTACTTC
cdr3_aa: CASSEGTGGPRADEQYF

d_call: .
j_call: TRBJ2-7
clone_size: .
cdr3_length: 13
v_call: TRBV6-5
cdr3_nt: TGTGCCAGCAGCTCCGTCGGCTCCTACGAGCAGTACTTC
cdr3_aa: CASSSVGSYEQYF

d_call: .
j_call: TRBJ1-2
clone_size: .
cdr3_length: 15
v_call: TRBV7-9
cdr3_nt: TGTGCCAGCAGCCCCGGACGGGTGCCAGACTATGGCTACACCTTC
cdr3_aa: CASSPGRVPDYGYTF

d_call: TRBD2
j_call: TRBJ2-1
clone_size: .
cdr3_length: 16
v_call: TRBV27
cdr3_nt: TGTGCCAGCAGTTTGGTCCTAGCGGGATCTTACAATGAGCAGTTCTTC
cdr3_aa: CASSLVLAGSYNEQFF

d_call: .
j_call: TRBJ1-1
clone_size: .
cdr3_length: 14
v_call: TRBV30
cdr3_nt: TGTGCCTGGATTGGAACAGGGTCGAACACTGAAGCTTTCTTT
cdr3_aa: CAWIGTGSNTEAFF

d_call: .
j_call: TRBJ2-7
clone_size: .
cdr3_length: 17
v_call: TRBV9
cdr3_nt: TGTGCCAGCAGCTCATCGTCCGGGCCGTTATTAGACTACGAGCAGTACTTC
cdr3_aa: CASSSSSGPLLDYEQYF

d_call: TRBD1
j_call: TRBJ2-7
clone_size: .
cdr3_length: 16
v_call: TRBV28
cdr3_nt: TGTGCCAGCAGTGTCAACTTGGACAGGCCGACCTACGAGCAGTACTTC
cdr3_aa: CASSVNLDRPTYEQYF

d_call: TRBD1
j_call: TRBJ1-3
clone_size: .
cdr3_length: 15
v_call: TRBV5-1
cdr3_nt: TGCGCCAGCAACCCAGGGGGAAATGCGAGAAACACCATATATTTT
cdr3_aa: CASNPGGNARNTIYF

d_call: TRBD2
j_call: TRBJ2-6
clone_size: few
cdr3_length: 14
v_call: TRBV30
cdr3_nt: TGTGCCTCACAACTAGCGTCGGGGGCCAACGTCCTGACTTTC
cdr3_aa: CASQLASGANVLTF

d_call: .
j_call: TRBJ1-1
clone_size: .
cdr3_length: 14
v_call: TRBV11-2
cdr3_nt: TGTGCCAGCAGCTTGACGGATCTGAACACTGAAGCTTTCTTT
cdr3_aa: CASSLTDLNTEAFF

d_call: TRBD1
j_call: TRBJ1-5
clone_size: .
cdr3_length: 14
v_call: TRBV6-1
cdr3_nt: TGTGCCACCGACGACAGGGGGGGAGATCAGCCCCAGCATTTT
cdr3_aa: CATDDRGGDQPQHF

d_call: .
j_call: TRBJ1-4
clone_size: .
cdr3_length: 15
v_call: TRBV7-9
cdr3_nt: TGTGCCAGCAGCGCCGGGCGGCTGCCTAATGAAAAACTGTTTTTT
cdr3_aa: CASSAGRLPNEKLFF

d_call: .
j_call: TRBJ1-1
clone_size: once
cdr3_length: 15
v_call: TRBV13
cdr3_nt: TGTGCCAGCAGCCAACTCCGAGGGGATAACACTGAAGCTTTCTTT
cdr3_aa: CASSQLRGDNTEAFF

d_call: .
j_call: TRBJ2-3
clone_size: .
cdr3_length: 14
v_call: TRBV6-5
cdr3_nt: TGTGCCAGCAGTTACTCGCCCCCCCCAGATACGCAGTATTTT
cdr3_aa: CASSYSPPPDTQYF

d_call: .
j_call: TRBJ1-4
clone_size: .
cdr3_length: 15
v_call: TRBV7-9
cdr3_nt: TGTGCCAGCAGCCCCAGGACAGCAACTAATGAAAAACTGTTTTTT
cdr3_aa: CASSPRTATNEKLFF

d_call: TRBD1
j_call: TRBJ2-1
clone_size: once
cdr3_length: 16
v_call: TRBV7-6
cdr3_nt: TGTGCCAGCAGCTTGTCGGACAGGAGCTCCTACAATGAGCAGTTCTTC
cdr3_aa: CASSLSDRSSYNEQFF

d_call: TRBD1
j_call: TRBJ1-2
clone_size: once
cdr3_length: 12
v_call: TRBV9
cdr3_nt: TGTGCCAGCGCTCAGGGGGCGCGTGGCTACACCTTC
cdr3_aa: CASAQGARGYTF

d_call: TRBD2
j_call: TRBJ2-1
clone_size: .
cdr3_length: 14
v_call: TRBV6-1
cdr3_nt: TGTGCCAGCAGCCTCTTTGGGGGGGTGAATGAGCAGTTCTTC
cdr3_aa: CASSLFGGVNEQFF

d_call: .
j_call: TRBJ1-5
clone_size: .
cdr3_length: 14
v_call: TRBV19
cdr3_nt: TGTGCCAGTAGTATCAGGGTTCAAGGTCAGCCCCAGCATTTT
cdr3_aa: CASSIRVQGQPQHF

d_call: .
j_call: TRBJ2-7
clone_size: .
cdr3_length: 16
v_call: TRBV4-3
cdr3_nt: TGCGCCAGCAGCCAATCAAAAGGAATAAACTCCTACGAGCAGTACTTC
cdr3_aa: CASSQSKGINSYEQYF

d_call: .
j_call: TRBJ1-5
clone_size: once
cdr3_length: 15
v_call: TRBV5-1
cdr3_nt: TGCGCCAGCAGCTTGGCGGGGGCGAGCAATCAGCCCCAGCATTTT
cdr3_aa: CASSLAGASNQPQHF

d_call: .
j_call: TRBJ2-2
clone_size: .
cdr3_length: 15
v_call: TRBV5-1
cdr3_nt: TGCGCCAGCAGCCGAGGAGCAGGGAGTGGCGGGGAGCTGTTTTTT
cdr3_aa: CASSRGAGSGGELFF

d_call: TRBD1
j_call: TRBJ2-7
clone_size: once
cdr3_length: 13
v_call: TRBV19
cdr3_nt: TGTGCCAGTAGTATAAAGGGGGCTGTACAGCAGTACTTC
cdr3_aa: CASSIKGAVQQYF

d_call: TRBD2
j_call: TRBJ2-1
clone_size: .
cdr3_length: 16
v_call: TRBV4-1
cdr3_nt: TGCGCCAGCAGCCCCACCACTAGCGGGAGCTACAATGAGCAGTTCTTC
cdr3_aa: CASSPTTSGSYNEQFF

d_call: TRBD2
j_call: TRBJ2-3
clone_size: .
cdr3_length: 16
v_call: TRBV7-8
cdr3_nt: TGTGCCAGCAGCTTTTCTAGCGGGAGGGCCAGAGATACGCAGTATTTT
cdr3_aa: CASSFSSGRARDTQYF

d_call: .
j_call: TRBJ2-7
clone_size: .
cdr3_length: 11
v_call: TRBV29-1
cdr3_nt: TGCAGCGTTGAAGCCTACAACGAGCAGTACTTC
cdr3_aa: CSVEAYNEQYF

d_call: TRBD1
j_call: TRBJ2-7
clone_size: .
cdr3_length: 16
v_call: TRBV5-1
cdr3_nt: TGCGCCAGCAGCTTGGGGGGCCGGGACAGTAGTATCGAGCAGTACTTC
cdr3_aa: CASSLGGRDSSIEQYF

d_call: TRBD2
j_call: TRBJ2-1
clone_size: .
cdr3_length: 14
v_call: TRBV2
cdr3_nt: TGTGCCAGCAGTTGGGAGGGCTCCTACAATGAGCAGTTCTTC
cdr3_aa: CASSWEGSYNEQFF

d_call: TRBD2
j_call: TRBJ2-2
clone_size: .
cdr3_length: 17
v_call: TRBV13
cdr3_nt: TGTGCCAGCAGCTTACGACTAGCGGGGCCCAGGGCCGGGGAGCTGTTTTTT
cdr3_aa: CASSLRLAGPRAGELFF

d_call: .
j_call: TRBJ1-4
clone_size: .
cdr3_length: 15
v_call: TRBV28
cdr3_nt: TGTGCCAGCAGTTTCGTCGGCTCGCAGAATGAAAAACTGTTTTTT
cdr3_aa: CASSFVGSQNEKLFF

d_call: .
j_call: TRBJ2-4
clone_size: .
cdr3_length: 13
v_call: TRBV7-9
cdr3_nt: TGTGCCAGCAGCTTAAGAGTTGGAAACATTCAGTACTTC
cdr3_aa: CASSLRVGNIQYF

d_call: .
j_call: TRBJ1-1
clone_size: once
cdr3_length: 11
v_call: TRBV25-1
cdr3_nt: TGTGCCACCTTAGGGAACACTGAAGCTTTCTTT
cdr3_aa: CATLGNTEAFF

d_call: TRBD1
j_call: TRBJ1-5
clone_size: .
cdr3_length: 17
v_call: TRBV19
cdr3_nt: TGTGCCAGCTTAAGGGACAGGGGGCTTCCTGGCAATCAGCCCCAGCATTTT
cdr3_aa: CASLRDRGLPGNQPQHF